The next 3 T cell receptor beta chains were all read from a single sample in a study of T cell repertoires in cytomegalovirus infection. Using its own MiXCR run on the reads, TCRdb lists one record per CDR3 protein. The sample has 830,000 or so distinct CDR3 sequences; approximately 29% are singletons. Their antigens are not known. Material: cultured CD8+ T cells from PBMCs, obtained from culture after CMV antigen stimulation. The source is a human donor in good health (CMV status not recorded). Some clones in this sample may be carry-over from other donors' samples.

This clonotype was seen a few times. V and J are TRBV19 and TRBJ1-1; 9 nucleotides align to TRBD1. V trimming: 5 bases; J trimming: 2 bases; junction bases outside the gene matches: 3. Germline V gene sequence: CDR1 LNHDA, CDR2 SQIVND (reference sequence). This CDR3 is built from 14 residues. The CDR3 DNA reads as TGTGCCAGTAGTGGGGACAGGGTTAACACTGAAGCTTTCTTT. Its translation is CASSGDRVNTEAFF.

The rearrangement joins TRBV7-9 to TRBJ1-1; 11 nucleotides align to TRBD1. Trimming cost V 5 bases and J 11 bases; bases outside gene matches: 13. The CDR3 is made up of 15 amino acids. CDR1 SEHNR and CDR2 FQNEAQ come from the germline V gene (reference sequence). The CDR3 region has the DNA TGTGCCAGCAGCCCTACGGGACAGGGGGTTTGGGATGCTTTCTTT. This sequence encodes CASSPTGQGVWDAFF.

As to this clonotype: A far larger clone differs by one base, so this is likely a read error. This chain uses TRBV7-9 with TRBJ1-1; D unresolved. CDR1 is SEHNR, CDR2 FQNEAQ, per germline (reference sequence). The CDR3 spans 12 residues. Between the trimmed V and J ends, which lost 2 bases and 3 bases, there was a span of 4 bases. CDR3 DNA: TGTGCCAGCAGCTTACTGTACACTGAAGCTTTCTTT. Encoded protein: CASSLLYTEAFF.